This T cell receptor (beta chain) originates from a study of shared clonotypes between healthy human individuals. Study-wide points: Donor scarcity curtailed the genetic and exposure-history diversity represented herein.

The germline V gene has CDR1 SGHDN and CDR2 FVKESK. The CDR3 spans 16 residues. The V and J ends lost 3 bases and 5 bases, in that order; junction bases with no gene match: 9. This clone occurred once. As yet, its antigen is unknown. Terminally differentiated effector memory CD45RA+ cells were left out of the naive CD8 fraction, which was CD45RO-negative and positively selected for CCR7. Per the original methods: Owing to the provision of junction-only sequences devoid of quality scores by immunoSEQ, filtering differed. TCRdb's table, derived via immunoSEQ multiplex PCR, lists solely in-frame clones and lacks some. The DNA gave D and trimming, while V, J and clone size come from that table. Of 650,000 to 800,000 clones listed, around 92% are singletons.

The source is a man aged 25 to 40 in good health. The sequenced sample was naive CD8+ T cells sorted from blood. The chain is built from TRBV14 and TRBJ2-2, with 7 bases identical to TRBD1. Here the CDR3 DNA reads TGTGCCAGCAGCCAGACAGGGAAGGTCTTTACCGGGGAGCTGTTTTTT. Residues: CASSQTGKVFTGELFF.